This is a list of T cell receptor beta chains from one sample in a study of blood T cell repertoires in COVID-19. The assay was immunoSEQ multiplex PCR, and TCRdb's table has in-frame clones only and misses some. Of some 170,000 clones listed, roughly nine tenths were seen once; the top ten hold about a sixth. The sequencing input was peripheral blood. The origin of the receptors is a man in his 60s with active or convalescent COVID-19. The conserved cysteine and the conserved F or W are not part of the CDR3 here. The D gene is left open where the match is weak.

CDR3 protein	V gene	J gene	D gene
ASRLGGEQY	TRBV27	TRBJ2-7	.
ASSPGLAGGLNTGELF	TRBV4-2	TRBJ2-2	TRBD2
ASSLDRRSGNTIY	TRBV5-1	TRBJ1-3	.
ASSYGPRRASYGYT	TRBV6-5	TRBJ1-2	.
ASSSGQGFRYEQY	TRBV5-1	TRBJ2-7	TRBD1
ASSNTRGRLNTGELF	TRBV7-9	TRBJ2-2	TRBD1
ASSLQLDEKLF	TRBV12-3/TRBV12-4	TRBJ1-4	.
ASSPRIAGVSGANVLT	TRBV13	TRBJ2-6	TRBD2
ASSRTSGGEYNEQF	TRBV7-6	TRBJ2-1	TRBD2
ASSLQGQNIQY	TRBV27	TRBJ2-4	.
ASSADGGNYGYT	TRBV6-4	TRBJ1-2	.
ASSSLAKNIQY	TRBV2	TRBJ2-4	.
ASSDVRGGELF	TRBV6-1	TRBJ2-2	.
ASSLGQGSTEAF	TRBV7-9	TRBJ1-1	.
ASSQVMTGDTEAF	TRBV4-1	TRBJ1-1	TRBD1
ASREAGSDTQY	TRBV7-2	TRBJ2-3	.
ASNRDRLNSPLH	TRBV2	TRBJ1-6	TRBD1
ASSRGLAGGDTQY	TRBV5-1	TRBJ2-3	TRBD2
ASGQGLNEKLF	TRBV6-5	TRBJ1-4	TRBD1
ASPPPGQGTYEQY	TRBV6-5	TRBJ2-7	TRBD1
ASSVGGGAYEQY	TRBV9	TRBJ2-7	TRBD2
ASSSPSGPSNQPQH	TRBV19	TRBJ1-5	.
AIGENNEQF	TRBV10-3	TRBJ2-1	.
ASSPLEKGSHEQF	TRBV6-6	TRBJ2-1	.
ASSPYGQGHTEAF	TRBV27	TRBJ1-1	TRBD1
ASSVRQAGDSPLH	TRBV9	TRBJ1-6	.
ASSPPPFSGVQGETQY	TRBV7-2	TRBJ2-5	TRBD2
ASDSKGNYGYT	TRBV19	TRBJ1-2	.
ASSLERGYNSPLH	TRBV11-2	TRBJ1-6	.